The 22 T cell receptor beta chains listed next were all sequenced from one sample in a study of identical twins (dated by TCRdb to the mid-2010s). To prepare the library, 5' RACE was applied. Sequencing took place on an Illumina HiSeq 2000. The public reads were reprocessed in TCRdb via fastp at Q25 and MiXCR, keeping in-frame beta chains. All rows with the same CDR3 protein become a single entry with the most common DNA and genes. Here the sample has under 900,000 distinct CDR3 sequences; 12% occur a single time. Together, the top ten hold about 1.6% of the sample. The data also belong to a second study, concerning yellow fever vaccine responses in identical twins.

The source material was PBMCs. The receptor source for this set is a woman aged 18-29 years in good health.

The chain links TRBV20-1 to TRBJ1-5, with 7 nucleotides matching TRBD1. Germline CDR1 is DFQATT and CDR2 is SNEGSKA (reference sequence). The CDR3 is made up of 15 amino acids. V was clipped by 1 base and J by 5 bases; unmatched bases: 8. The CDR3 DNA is TGCAGTGCTAGAGGTCCGGGACAGATTTATCAGCCCCAGCATTTT. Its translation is CSARGPGQIYQPQHF.

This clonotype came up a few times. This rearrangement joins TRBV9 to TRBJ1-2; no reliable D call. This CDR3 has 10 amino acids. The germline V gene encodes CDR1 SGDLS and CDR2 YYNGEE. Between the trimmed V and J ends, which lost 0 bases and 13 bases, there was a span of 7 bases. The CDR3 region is CASSVADATF. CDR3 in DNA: TGTGCCAGCAGCGTAGCGGACGCCACCTTC.

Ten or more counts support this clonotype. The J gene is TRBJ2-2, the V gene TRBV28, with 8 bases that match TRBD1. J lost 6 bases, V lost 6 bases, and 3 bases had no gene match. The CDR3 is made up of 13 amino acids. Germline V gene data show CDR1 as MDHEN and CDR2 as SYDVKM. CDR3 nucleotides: TGTGCCAGCAGCCGGACAGGGTCCGGGGAGCTGTTTTTT. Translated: CASSRTGSGELFF.

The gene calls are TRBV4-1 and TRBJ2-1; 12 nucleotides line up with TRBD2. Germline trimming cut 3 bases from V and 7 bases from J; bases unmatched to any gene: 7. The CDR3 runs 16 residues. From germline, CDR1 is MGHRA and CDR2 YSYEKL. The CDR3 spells CASSHVTSGSSNEQFF. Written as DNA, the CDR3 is TGCGCCAGCAGCCATGTGACTAGCGGGAGTTCGAATGAGCAGTTCTTC.

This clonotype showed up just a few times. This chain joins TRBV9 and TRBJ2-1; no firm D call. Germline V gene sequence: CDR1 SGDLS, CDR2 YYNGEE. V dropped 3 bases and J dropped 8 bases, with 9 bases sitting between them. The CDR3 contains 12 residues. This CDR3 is CASSAYMDEQFF. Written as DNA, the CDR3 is TGTGCCAGCAGCGCGTACATGGATGAGCAGTTCTTC.

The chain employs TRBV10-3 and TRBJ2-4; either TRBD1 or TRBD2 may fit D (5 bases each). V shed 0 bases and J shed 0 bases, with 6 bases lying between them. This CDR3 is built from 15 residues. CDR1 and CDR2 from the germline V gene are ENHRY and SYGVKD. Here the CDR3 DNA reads TGTGCCATCAGTGAGTCGGGGGTAGCCAAAAACATTCAGTACTTC. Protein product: CAISESGVAKNIQYF.

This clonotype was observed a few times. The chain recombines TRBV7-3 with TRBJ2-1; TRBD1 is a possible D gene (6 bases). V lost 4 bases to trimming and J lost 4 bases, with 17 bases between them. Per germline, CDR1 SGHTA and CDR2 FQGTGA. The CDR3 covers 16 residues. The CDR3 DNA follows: TGTGCCAGCAGCTCTCAGGGGACCGTCAAATACAATGAGCAGTTCTTC. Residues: CASSSQGTVKYNEQFF.

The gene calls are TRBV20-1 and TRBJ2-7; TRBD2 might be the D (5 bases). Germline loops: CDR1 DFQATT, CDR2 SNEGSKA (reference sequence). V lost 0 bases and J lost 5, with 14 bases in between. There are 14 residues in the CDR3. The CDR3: CSARDPAPGDEQYF. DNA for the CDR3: TGCAGTGCTAGAGATCCAGCCCCCGGGGACGAGCAGTACTTC.

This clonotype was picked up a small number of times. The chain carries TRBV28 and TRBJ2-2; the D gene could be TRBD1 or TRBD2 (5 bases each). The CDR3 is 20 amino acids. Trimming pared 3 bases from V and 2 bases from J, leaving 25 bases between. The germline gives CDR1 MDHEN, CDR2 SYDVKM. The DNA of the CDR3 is TGTGCCAGCAGTTTTTGGGCAGGGACCCAGTCAGGAATAAACACCGGGGAGCTGTTTTTT. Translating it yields CASSFWAGTQSGINTGELFF.

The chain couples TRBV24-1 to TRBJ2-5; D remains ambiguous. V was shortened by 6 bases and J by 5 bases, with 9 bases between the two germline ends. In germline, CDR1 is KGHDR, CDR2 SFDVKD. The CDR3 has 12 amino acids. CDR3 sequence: CATSQIGETQYF. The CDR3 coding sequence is TGTGCCACCAGTCAGATTGGGGAGACCCAGTACTTC.

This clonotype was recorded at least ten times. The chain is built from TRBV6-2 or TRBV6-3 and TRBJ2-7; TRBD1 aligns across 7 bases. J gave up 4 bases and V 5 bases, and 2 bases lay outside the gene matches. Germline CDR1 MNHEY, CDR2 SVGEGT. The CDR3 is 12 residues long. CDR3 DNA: TGTGCCAGCAGTCTGACAGGGTACGAGCAGTACGTC. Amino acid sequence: CASSLTGYEQYV.

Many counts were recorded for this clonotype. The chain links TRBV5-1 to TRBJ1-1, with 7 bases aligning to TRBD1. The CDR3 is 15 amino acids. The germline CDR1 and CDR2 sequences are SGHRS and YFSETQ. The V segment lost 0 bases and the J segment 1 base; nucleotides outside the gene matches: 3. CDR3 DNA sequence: TGCGCCAGCAGCTTGGGGGGACAGAGGAACACTGAAGCTTTCTTT. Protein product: CASSLGGQRNTEAFF.

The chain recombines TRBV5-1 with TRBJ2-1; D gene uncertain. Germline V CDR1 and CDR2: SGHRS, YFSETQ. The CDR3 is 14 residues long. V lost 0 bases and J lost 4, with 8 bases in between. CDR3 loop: CASSLDQPYNEQFF. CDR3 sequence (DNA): TGCGCCAGCAGCTTGGACCAGCCGTACAATGAGCAGTTCTTC.

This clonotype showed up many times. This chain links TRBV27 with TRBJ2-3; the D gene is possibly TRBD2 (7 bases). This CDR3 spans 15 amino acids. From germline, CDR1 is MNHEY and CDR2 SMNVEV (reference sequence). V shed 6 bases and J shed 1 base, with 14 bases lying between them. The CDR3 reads CASRDGGARTDTQYF. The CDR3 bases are TGTGCCAGCAGGGATGGGGGGGCTCGCACAGATACGCAGTATTTT.

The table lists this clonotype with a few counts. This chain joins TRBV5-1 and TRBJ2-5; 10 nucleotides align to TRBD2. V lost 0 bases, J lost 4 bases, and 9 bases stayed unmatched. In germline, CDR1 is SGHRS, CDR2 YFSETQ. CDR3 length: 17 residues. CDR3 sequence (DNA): TGCGCCAGCAGCTTGGGAGCTAGCGGGAGCGGGGGAGAGACCCAGTACTTC. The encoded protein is CASSLGASGSGGETQYF.

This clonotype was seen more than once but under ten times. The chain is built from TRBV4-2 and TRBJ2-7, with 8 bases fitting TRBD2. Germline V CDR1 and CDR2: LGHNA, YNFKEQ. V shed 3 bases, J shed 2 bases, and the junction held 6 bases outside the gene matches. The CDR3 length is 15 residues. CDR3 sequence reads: CASSQIAGSPYEQYF. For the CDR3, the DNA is TGTGCCAGCAGCCAGATAGCGGGATCCCCCTACGAGCAGTACTTC.

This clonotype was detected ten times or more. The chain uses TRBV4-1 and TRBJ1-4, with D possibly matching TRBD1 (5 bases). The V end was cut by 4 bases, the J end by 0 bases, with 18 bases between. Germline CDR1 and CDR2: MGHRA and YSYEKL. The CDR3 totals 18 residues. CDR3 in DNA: TGCGCCAGCAGCCGCGTTTCCGGGACGAAAGCAACTAATGAAAAACTGTTTTTT. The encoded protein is CASSRVSGTKATNEKLFF.

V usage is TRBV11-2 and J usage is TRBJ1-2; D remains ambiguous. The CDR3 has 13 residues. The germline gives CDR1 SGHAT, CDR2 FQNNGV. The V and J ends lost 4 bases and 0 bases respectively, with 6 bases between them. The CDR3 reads CASSSKSNYGYTF. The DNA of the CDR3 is TGTGCCAGCAGCTCTAAATCTAACTATGGCTACACCTTC.

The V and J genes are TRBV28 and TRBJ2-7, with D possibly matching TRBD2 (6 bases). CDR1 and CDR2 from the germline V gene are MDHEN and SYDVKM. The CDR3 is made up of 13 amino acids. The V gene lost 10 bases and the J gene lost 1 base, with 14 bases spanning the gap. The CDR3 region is CATTIGGSYEQYF. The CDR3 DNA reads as TGTGCCACCACGATCGGGGGATCCTACGAGCAGTACTTC.

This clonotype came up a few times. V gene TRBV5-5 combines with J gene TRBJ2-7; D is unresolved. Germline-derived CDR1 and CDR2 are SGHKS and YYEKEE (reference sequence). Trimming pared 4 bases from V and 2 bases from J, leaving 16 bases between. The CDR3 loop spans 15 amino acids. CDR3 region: CASSLQSLQTYEQYF. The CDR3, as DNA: TGTGCCAGCAGCCTGCAGTCGTTACAAACCTACGAGCAGTACTTC.

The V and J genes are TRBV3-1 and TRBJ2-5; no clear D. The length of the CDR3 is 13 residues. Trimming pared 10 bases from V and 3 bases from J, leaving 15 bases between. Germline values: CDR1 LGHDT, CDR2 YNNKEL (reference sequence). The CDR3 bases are TGTGCCACCTCCCGAGGAATGGAAGAGACCCAGTACTTC. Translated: CATSRGMEETQYF.

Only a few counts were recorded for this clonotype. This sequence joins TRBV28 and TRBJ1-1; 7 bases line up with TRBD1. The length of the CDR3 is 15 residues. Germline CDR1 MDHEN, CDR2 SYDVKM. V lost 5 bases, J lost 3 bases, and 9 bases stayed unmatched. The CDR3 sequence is CASSPLTGLYTEAFF. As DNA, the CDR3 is TGTGCCAGCAGTCCCCTGACAGGGCTATACACTGAAGCTTTCTTT.